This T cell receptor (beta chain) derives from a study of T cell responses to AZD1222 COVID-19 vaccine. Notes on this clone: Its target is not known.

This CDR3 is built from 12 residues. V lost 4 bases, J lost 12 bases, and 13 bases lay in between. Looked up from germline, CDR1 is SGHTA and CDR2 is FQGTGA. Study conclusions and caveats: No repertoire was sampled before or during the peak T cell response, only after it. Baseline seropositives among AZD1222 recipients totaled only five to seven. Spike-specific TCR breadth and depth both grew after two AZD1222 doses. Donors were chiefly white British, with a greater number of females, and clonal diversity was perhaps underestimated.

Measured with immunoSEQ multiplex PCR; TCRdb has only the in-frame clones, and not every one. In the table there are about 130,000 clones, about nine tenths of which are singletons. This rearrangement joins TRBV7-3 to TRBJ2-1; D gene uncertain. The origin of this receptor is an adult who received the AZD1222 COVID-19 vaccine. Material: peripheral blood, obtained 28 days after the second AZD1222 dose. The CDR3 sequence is CASSSDPGRQFF. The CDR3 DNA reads TGTGCCAGCAGCTCTGACCCAGGCAGGCAGTTCTTC.